The present T cell receptor beta chain was sequenced within a study of CD8 T cells in acute hepatitis C reinfection. Profiled with immunoSEQ multiplex PCR; TCRdb holds only in-frame clones, not every one. The repertoire holds about 38,000 clones, with about 86% as singletons. A word on this clone: Its target is not known.

Study conclusions and caveats: TRBV04 and TRBV06 were preferentially used in all groups, not explained by naive pool overrepresentation. Diversity was high, without significant differences between resolver and chronic groups. Alphabeta pairing of public clonotypes could not be determined from bulk TCRbeta data.

This sample's time point: naive CD8 control sorted from an acute-time-point sample. Between the trimmed V and J ends, which lost 3 bases and 7 bases, there was a span of 9 bases. The V gene's germline CDR1 is GTSNPN and CDR2 SVGIG (reference sequence). The CDR3 runs 11 residues. V usage is TRBV30 and J usage is TRBJ1-1; D is perhaps TRBD1 (5 bases). This sequence was found in a young man with chronic hepatitis C. Sequencing input: naive CD8+ T cells from PBMCs. CDR3 coding DNA: TGTGCCTGGAGGACAGTCCGTGAAGCTTTCTTT. It yields the protein CAWRTVREAFF.